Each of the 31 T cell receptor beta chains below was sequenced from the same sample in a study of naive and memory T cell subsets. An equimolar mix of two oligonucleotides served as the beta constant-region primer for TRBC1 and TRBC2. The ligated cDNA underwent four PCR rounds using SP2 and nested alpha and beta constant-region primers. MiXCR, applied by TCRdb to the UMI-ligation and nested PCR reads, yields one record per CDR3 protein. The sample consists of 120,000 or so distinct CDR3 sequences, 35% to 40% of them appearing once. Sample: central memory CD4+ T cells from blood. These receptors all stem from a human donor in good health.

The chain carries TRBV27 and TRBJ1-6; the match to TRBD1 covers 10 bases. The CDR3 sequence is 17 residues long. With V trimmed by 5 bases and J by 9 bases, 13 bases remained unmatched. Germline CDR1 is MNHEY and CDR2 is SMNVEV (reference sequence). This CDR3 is CASSPLSYRDRGSPLHF. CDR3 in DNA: TGTGCCAGCAGTCCGCTTTCCTACCGGGACAGGGGTTCACCCCTCCACTTT.

The CDR3 region has the DNA TGCGCCAGCAGCACCGGACAGGGGAATAGCTACGAGCAGTACTTC. It yields the protein CASSTGQGNSYEQYF. This rearrangement joins TRBV5-1 to TRBJ2-7; 9 bases agree with TRBD1. The CDR3 contains 15 residues. CDR1 is SGHRS, CDR2 YFSETQ, per germline. V was clipped by 4 bases and J by 3 bases; unmatched bases: 8.

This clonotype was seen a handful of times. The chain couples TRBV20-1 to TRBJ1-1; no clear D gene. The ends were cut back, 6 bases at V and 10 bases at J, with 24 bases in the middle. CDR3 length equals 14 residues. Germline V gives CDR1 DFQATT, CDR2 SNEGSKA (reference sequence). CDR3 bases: TGCAGTGCCAGAAGTTTGACAAACTCCATTTCAGCTTTCTTT. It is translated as CSARSLTNSISAFF.

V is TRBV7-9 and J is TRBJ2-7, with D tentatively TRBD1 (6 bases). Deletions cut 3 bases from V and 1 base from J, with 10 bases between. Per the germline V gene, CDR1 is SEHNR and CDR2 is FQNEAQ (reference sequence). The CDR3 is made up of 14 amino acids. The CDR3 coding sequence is TGTGCCAGCAGCTTGCAGGGGACATCCTACGAGCAGTACTTC. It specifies CASSLQGTSYEQYF.

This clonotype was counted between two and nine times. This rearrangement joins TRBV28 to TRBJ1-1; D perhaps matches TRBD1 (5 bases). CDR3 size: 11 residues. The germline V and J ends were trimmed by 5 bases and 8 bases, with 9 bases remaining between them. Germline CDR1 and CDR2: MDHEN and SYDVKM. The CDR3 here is CASSGGSEAFF. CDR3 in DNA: TGTGCCAGCAGTGGGGGGTCAGAAGCTTTCTTT.

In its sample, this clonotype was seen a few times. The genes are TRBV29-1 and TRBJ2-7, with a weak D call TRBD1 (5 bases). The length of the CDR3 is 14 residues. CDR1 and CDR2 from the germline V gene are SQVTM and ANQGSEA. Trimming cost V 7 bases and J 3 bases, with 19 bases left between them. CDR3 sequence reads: CSAGNLAGYYEQYF. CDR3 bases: TGCAGCGCCGGAAACTTGGCAGGGTACTACGAGCAGTACTTC.

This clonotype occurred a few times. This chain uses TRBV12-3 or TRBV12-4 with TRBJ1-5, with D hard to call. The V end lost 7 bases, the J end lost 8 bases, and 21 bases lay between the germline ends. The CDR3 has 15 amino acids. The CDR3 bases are TGTGCCAGCAAGATTGGTTTAATAACGGTTGAGCCCCAGCATTTT. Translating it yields CASKIGLITVEPQHF.

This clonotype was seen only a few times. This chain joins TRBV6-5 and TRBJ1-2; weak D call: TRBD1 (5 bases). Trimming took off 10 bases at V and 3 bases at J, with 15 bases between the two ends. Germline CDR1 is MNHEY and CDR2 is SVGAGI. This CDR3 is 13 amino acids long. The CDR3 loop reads CATVRGWDYGYTF. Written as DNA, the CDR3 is TGTGCCACCGTACGGGGGTGGGACTATGGCTACACCTTC.

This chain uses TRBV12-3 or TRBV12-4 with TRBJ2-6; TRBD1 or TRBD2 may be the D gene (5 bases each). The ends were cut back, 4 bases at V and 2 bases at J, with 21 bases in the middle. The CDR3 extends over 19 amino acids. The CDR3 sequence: CASSSSGPHSSAGANVLTF. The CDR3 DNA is TGTGCCAGCAGTTCCTCGGGGCCCCACTCGTCCGCTGGGGCCAACGTCCTGACTTTC.

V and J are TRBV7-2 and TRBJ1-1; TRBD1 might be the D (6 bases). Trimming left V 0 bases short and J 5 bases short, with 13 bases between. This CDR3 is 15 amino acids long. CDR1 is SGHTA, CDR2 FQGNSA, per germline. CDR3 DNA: TGTGCCAGCAGCTTAGCGAGGGGGGGGACGACTGAAGCTTTCTTT. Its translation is CASSLARGGTTEAFF.

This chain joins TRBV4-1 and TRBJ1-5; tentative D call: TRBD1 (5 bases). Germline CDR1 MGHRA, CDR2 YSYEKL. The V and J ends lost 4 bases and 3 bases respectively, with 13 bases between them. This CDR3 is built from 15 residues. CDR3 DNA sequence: TGCGCCAGCAGCCGAACCCGGGACTTCAATCAGCCCCAGCATTTT. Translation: CASSRTRDFNQPQHF.

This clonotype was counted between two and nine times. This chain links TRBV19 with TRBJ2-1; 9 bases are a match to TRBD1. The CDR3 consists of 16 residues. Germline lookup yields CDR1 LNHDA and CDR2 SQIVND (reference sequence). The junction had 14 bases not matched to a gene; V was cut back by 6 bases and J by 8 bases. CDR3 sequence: CASSHRTGTGRYEQFF. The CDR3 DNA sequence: TGTGCCAGTAGCCATCGAACCGGGACAGGGAGATATGAGCAGTTCTTC.

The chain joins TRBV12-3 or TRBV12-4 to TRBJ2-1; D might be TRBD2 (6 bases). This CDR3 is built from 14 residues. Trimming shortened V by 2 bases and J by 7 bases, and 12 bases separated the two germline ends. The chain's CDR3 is CASSLSGSGNEQFF. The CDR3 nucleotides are TGTGCCAGCAGTTTAAGTGGGAGCGGGAATGAGCAGTTCTTC.

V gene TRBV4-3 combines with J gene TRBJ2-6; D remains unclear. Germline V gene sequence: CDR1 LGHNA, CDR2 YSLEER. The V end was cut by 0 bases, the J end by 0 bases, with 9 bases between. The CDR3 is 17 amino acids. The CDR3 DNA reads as TGCGCCAGCAGCCAAGAGGGCCGGCTCTCTGGGGCCAACGTCCTGACTTTC. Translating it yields CASSQEGRLSGANVLTF.

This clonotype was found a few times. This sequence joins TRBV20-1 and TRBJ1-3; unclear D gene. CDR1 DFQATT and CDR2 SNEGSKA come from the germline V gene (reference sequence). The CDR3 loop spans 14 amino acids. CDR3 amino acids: CSAITASSGNTIYF. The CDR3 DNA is TGCAGCGCGATAACAGCCTCCTCTGGAAACACCATATATTTT.

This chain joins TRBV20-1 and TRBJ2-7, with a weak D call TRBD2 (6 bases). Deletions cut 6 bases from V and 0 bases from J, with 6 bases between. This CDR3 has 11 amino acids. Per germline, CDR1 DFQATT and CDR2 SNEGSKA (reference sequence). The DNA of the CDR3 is TGCAGTGCGGGGGGCTCCTACGAGCAGTACTTC. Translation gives CSAGGSYEQYF.

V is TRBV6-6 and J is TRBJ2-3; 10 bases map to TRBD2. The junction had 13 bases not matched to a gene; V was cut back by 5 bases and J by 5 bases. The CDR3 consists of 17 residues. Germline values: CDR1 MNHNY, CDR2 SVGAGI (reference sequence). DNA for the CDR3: TGTGCCAGCAGTCCAAGGGGGCTAGCGGGAGCAAAAGATACGCAGTATTTT. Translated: CASSPRGLAGAKDTQYF.

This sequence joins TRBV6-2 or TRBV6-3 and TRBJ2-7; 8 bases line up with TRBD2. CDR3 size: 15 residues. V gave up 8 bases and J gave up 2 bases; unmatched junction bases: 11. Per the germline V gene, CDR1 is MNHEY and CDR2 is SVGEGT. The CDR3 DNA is TGTGCCAGCCTTAGAGCGGGAGCAGGTACCTACGAGCAGTACTTC. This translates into CASLRAGAGTYEQYF.

The CDR3 DNA is TGTGCCAGCAGTTACGTTTCCGGGACGGTCTATGGCTACACCTTC. It specifies CASSYVSGTVYGYTF. The J gene is TRBJ1-2, the V gene TRBV6-6; a possible D gene is TRBD1 (5 bases). The CDR3 has 15 amino acids. Trimming left V 2 bases short and J 4 bases short, with 14 bases between. Germline CDR1 reads MNHNY; CDR2 reads SVGAGI (reference sequence).

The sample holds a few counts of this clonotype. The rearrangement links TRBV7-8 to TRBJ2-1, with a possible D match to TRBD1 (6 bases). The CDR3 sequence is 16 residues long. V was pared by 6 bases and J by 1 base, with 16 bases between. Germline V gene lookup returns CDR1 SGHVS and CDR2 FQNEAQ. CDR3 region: CASRRNDRLSYNEQFF. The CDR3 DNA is TGTGCCAGCAGGCGAAACGACAGGTTATCCTACAATGAGCAGTTCTTC.

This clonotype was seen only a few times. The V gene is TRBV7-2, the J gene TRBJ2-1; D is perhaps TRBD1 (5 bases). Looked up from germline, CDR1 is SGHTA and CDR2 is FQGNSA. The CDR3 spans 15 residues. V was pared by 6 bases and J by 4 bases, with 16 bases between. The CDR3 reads CASSRQKYQYNEQFF. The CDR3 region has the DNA TGTGCCAGCAGTCGACAGAAGTATCAGTACAATGAGCAGTTCTTC.

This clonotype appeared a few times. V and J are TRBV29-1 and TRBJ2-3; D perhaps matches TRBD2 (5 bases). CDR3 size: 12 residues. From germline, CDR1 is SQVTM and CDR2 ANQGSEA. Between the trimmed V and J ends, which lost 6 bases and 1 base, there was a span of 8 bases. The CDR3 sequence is CSVRAGTDTQYF. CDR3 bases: TGCAGCGTGAGGGCTGGCACAGATACGCAGTATTTT.

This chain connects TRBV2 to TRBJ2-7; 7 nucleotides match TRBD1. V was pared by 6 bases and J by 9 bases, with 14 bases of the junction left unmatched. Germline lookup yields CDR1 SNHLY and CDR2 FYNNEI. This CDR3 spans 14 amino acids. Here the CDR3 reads CASSSQGSPDGQYF. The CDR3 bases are TGTGCCAGCAGCTCACAGGGGTCGCCCGACGGGCAGTACTTC.

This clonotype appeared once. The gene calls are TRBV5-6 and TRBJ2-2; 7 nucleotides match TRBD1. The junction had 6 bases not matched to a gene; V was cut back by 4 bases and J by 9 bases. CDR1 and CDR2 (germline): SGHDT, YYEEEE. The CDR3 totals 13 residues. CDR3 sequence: CASSRQGWRELFF. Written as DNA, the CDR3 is TGTGCCAGCAGCCGACAGGGTTGGCGGGAGCTGTTTTTT.

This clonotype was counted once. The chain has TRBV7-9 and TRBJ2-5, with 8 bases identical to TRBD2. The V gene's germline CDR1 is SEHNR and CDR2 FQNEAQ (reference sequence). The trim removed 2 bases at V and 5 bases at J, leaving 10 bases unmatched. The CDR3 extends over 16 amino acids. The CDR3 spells CASSLYGTGGMETQYF. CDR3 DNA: TGTGCCAGCAGCTTATATGGTACGGGAGGGATGGAGACCCAGTACTTC.

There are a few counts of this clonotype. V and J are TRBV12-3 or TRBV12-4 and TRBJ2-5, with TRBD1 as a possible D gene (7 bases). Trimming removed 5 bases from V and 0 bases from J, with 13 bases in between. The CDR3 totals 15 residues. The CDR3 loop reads CASSEGRGDQETQYF. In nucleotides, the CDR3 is TGTGCCAGCAGTGAGGGCAGGGGGGACCAAGAGACCCAGTACTTC.

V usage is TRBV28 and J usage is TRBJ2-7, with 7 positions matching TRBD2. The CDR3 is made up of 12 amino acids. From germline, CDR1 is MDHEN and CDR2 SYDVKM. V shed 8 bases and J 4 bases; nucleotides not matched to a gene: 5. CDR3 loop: CASRGSVYEQYF. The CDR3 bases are TGTGCCAGCCGCGGGAGTGTATACGAGCAGTACTTC.

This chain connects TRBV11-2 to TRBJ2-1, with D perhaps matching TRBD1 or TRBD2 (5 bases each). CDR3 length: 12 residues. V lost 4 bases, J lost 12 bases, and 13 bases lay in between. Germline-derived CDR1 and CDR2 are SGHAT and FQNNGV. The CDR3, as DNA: TGTGCCAGCAGCTCCGCCGAGAGGGGGCAGTTCTTC. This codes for CASSSAERGQFF. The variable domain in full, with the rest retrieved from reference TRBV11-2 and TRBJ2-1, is EAGVAQSPRYKIIEKRQSVAFWCNPISGHATLYWYQQILGQGPKLLIQFQNNGVVDDSQLPKDRFSAERLKGVDSTLKIQPAKLEDSAVYLCASSSAERGQFFGPGTRLTVL.

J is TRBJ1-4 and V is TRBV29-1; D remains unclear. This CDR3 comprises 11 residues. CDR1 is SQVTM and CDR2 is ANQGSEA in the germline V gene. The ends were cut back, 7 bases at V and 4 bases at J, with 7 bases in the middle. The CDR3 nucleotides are TGCAGCGCCTCCTATAATGAAAAACTGTTTTTT. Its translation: CSASYNEKLFF.

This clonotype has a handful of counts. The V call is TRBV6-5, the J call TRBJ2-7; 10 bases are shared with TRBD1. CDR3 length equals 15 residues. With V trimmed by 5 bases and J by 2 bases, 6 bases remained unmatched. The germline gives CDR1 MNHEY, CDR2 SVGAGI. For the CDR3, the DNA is TGTGCCAGCAGTCGATCCGGGACAGGGGCCTACGAGCAGTACTTC. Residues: CASSRSGTGAYEQYF.

The CDR3 DNA sequence: TGTGCCAGCCTCGCGGGGACAGGGAACAACGAGCAGTACTTC. It specifies CASLAGTGNNEQYF. The chain has TRBV18 and TRBJ2-7, with 9 bases aligning to TRBD1. There are 14 residues in the CDR3. Unmatched junction bases numbered 10, after V lost 8 bases and J lost 5 bases. Per the germline V gene, CDR1 is KGHSH and CDR2 is LQKENI. The whole variable domain, filled in from reference TRBV18 and TRBJ2-7, reads NAGVMQNPRHLVRRRGQEARLRCSPMKGHSHVYWYRQLPEEGLKFMVYLQKENIIDESGMPKERFSAEFPKEGPSILRIQQVVRGDSAAYFCASLAGTGNNEQYFGPGTRLTVT.